This T cell receptor (beta chain) was identified in a study of cytotoxic CD8 clonotypes in ibrutinib-treated CLL. This CDR3 comprises 15 residues. Germline-derived CDR1 and CDR2 are WNHNN and SYGVQD (reference sequence). The J segment lost 6 bases and the V segment lost 2 bases, leaving 9 bases of the junction unmatched. Profiling relied on immunoSEQ multiplex PCR, and the TCRdb table lists in-frame clones only, not all of them. The table lists some 200,000 clones, 55% to 85% of them singletons. The source material was PBMCs, sampled after 24 months of ibrutinib treatment. The V and J genes are TRBV10-1 and TRBJ2-7; 8 positions agree with TRBD1. The sequence derives from a human donor with chronic lymphocytic leukemia. The CDR3 sequence: CASSETTGAGVEQYF. The CDR3 coding sequence is TGCGCCAGCAGTGAGACGACAGGGGCCGGGGTCGAGCAGTACTTC.